This entry lists 26 T cell receptor beta chains sequenced from one sample in a study of cytomegalovirus exposure and HLA in healthy donors. The PCR was carried out with 60 Vbeta primers and 13 Jbeta primers. TCRdb's table, derived via immunoSEQ multiplex PCR, lists solely in-frame clones and lacks some. The sample carries some 160,000 clones, about three quarters recorded once. The sample consisted of PBMCs. The source of these receptors is a woman aged 40 to 55 in good health and CMV-seropositive.

The chain links TRBV9 to TRBJ1-2, with D possibly matching TRBD1 (6 bases). Deletions cut 7 bases from V and 7 bases from J, with 14 bases between. This CDR3 spans 12 amino acids. Per germline, CDR1 SGDLS and CDR2 YYNGEE. CDR3 coding DNA: TGTGCCAGCCACAGGGAGCAGGGTGGCTACACCTTC. Translating it yields CASHREQGGYTF.

The chain is built from TRBV7-9 and TRBJ1-4; D remains ambiguous. This CDR3 contains 14 residues. Germline V gives CDR1 SEHNR, CDR2 FQNEAQ (reference sequence). V gave up 0 bases and J gave up 11 bases, with 13 bases separating them. The CDR3 DNA sequence: TGTGCCAGCAGCTTAGCGGATGAGGCATTTAAACTGTTTTTT. Translation: CASSLADEAFKLFF.

The genes are TRBV4-1 and TRBJ1-1; a weak D match, TRBD1 (6 bases). In germline, CDR1 is MGHRA, CDR2 YSYEKL. There are 16 residues in the CDR3. Between the trimmed V and J ends, which lost 0 bases and 0 bases, there was a span of 11 bases. The CDR3 DNA reads as TGCGCCAGCAGCCAAGAGGTGAGGGGGATGAACACTGAAGCTTTCTTT. Its protein is CASSQEVRGMNTEAFF.

The chain uses TRBV7-9 and TRBJ2-3, with a possible D match to TRBD2 (6 bases). The V gene lost 11 bases and the J gene lost 0 bases, with 15 bases spanning the gap. Per germline, CDR1 SEHNR and CDR2 FQNEAQ (reference sequence). The CDR3 length is 14 residues. The CDR3 here is CAGGMSASTDTQYF. The CDR3 DNA reads as TGTGCCGGGGGGATGAGTGCTAGCACAGATACGCAGTATTTT.

This clone was observed a few times. The CDR3 end shows no conserved phenylalanine or tryptophan, and so a read error is likely. V usage is TRBV19 and J usage is TRBJ2-3, with 8 bases that match TRBD2. The germline V gene has CDR1 LNHDA and CDR2 SQIVND (reference sequence). CDR3 size: 15 residues. V trimming: 6 bases; J trimming: 5 bases; junction bases outside the gene matches: 10. The CDR3 DNA reads as TGTGCCAGTAGAACCACTAGCGGCGCTCAAGATACGCAGTATTCT. Residues: CASRTTSGAQDTQYS.

This clone was seen more than once but under ten times. Germline and junction disagree at one end, which may indicate a read error. The chain carries TRBV6-1 and TRBJ2-1, with TRBD2 as a possible D gene (5 bases). Germline CDR1 MNHNS, CDR2 SASEGT. The CDR3 extends over 9 amino acids. The CDR3 DNA reads as TGTGCCGCAGGCGGACTTTGGGTCTTC. Translated, it gives CAAGGLWVF.

The chain employs TRBV27 and TRBJ1-5, with 8 bases lining up with TRBD1. The CDR3 consists of 14 residues. Germline V gives CDR1 MNHEY, CDR2 SMNVEV (reference sequence). V was clipped by 10 bases and J by 5 bases; unmatched bases: 10. CDR3 sequence: CATTDRELHQPQHF. CDR3 in DNA: TGTGCCACCACGGACAGGGAGCTGCATCAGCCCCAGCATTTT.

This chain links TRBV19 with TRBJ2-1; the match to TRBD1 covers 7 bases. The CDR3 runs 14 residues. The J segment lost 5 bases and the V segment lost 7 bases, leaving 8 bases of the junction unmatched. CDR1 and CDR2 (germline): LNHDA, SQIVND (reference sequence). In DNA, the CDR3 is TGTGCCAGTATAGGGGGCACAGGGGACAATGAGCAGTTCTTC. Protein: CASIGGTGDNEQFF.

This clone was seen only a few times. This chain uses TRBV27 with TRBJ2-5, with TRBD2 identical over 7 bases. The CDR3 spans 14 residues. Germline values: CDR1 MNHEY, CDR2 SMNVEV (reference sequence). V shed 3 bases and J 0 bases; nucleotides not matched to a gene: 1. The CDR3 region is CASSLRGYQETQYF. The CDR3 region has the DNA TGTGCCAGCAGTTTGCGGGGGTACCAAGAGACCCAGTACTTC.

This rearrangement joins TRBV7-2 to TRBJ1-3; D not resolved. The V gene's germline CDR1 is SGHTA and CDR2 FQGNSA. This CDR3 has 16 amino acids. The germline V and J ends were trimmed by 5 bases and 0 bases, with 14 bases remaining between them. The chain's CDR3 is CASSPKTGSSGNTIYF. The CDR3 DNA sequence: TGTGCCAGCAGCCCAAAAACGGGAAGCTCTGGAAACACCATATATTTT.

This chain connects TRBV5-1 to TRBJ1-1, with a possible D match to TRBD1 (6 bases). V lost 4 bases and J 5 bases, leaving 9 bases between the germline ends. The CDR3 length is 12 residues. CDR1 is SGHRS and CDR2 is YFSETQ in the germline V gene. CDR3 sequence: CASSTGLTEAFF. CDR3 bases: TGCGCCAGCAGCACAGGGCTTACTGAAGCTTTCTTT. The full variable domain, in which reference TRBV5-1 and TRBJ1-1 provide the parts outside the CDR3, is KAGVTQTPRYLIKTRGQQVTLSCSPISGHRSVSWYQQTPGQGLQFLFEYFSETQRNKGNFPGRFSGRQFSNSRSEMNVSTLELGDSALYLCASSTGLTEAFFGQGTRLTVV.

V and J are TRBV6-5 and TRBJ2-2; 7 positions agree with TRBD1. J was trimmed by 3 bases and V by 2 bases; bases with no gene match: 6. This CDR3 has 16 amino acids. Looked up from germline, CDR1 is MNHEY and CDR2 is SVGAGI. This CDR3 is CASSYDTGQYTGELFF. The CDR3 DNA reads TGTGCCAGCAGTTACGATACGGGACAGTACACCGGGGAGCTGTTTTTT.

This chain connects TRBV6-1 to TRBJ2-7; TRBD1 aligns across 8 bases. Trimming took 7 bases from V and 4 from J; bases not matched to a gene: 12. The length of the CDR3 is 15 residues. Germline CDR1 is MNHNS and CDR2 is SASEGT. CDR3 sequence (DNA): TGTGCCAGCAAAGTGGACGGGACAGGTTCATACGAGCAGTACTTC. Translated, it gives CASKVDGTGSYEQYF.

As for this clone: At the DNA level, this CDR3 is encoded by other sequences in the same sample as well. This chain uses TRBV9 with TRBJ1-2; no clear D gene. Germline V gene lookup returns CDR1 SGDLS and CDR2 YYNGEE. Deletions cut 0 bases from V and 4 bases from J, with 7 bases between. CDR3 length: 13 residues. The CDR3 sequence is CASSVVEGYGYTF. In DNA, the CDR3 is TGTGCCAGCAGCGTAGTAGAGGGCTATGGCTACACCTTC.

This chain links TRBV5-4 with TRBJ1-1; weak D call: TRBD1 (6 bases). From germline, CDR1 is SGHNT and CDR2 YYREEE (reference sequence). V gave up 4 bases and J gave up 4 bases, with 17 bases separating them. The CDR3 length is 15 residues. This CDR3 is CASSPLGGRGTEAFF. The CDR3 bases are TGTGCCAGCAGCCCTTTAGGGGGAAGAGGCACTGAAGCTTTCTTT.

The CDR3: CAWRQVIHEKLFF. As DNA, the CDR3 is TGTGCCTGGAGACAGGTTATCCATGAAAAACTGTTTTTT. The chain employs TRBV30 and TRBJ1-4; weak D call: TRBD1 (5 bases). This CDR3 spans 13 amino acids. Germline lookup yields CDR1 GTSNPN and CDR2 SVGIG (reference sequence). Trimming took off 3 bases at V and 6 bases at J, with 11 bases between the two ends.

The gene calls are TRBV7-2 and TRBJ1-3; 7 positions match TRBD1. The CDR3 contains 14 residues. CDR1 SGHTA and CDR2 FQGNSA come from the germline V gene. Trimming cost V 5 bases and J 1 base; bases outside gene matches: 2. CDR3 sequence reads: CASSPRGSGNTIYF. In DNA form, the CDR3 reads TGTGCCAGCAGCCCCAGGGGGTCTGGAAACACCATATATTTT.

This chain links TRBV7-8 with TRBJ2-1; D is undetermined. V gave up 0 bases and J gave up 7 bases, with 7 bases separating them. The length of the CDR3 is 13 residues. Germline V gives CDR1 SGHVS, CDR2 FQNEAQ. The CDR3 DNA reads TGTGCCAGCAGCTTAGCTGGCAGAAATGAGCAGTTCTTC. Its translation is CASSLAGRNEQFF.

The V gene is TRBV18, the J gene TRBJ1-5; D is unclear. V dropped 3 bases and J dropped 6 bases, with 18 bases sitting between them. The CDR3 spans 16 residues. CDR1 is KGHSH, CDR2 LQKENI, per germline. Here the CDR3 DNA reads TGTGCCAGCTCACCTGACCCGTCGCGAGGCAGTCAGCCCCAGCATTTT. This sequence encodes CASSPDPSRGSQPQHF.

The chain recombines TRBV9 with TRBJ2-3, with D unclear. The CDR3 is made up of 19 amino acids. Trimming left V 0 bases short and J 0 bases short, with 20 bases between. CDR1 and CDR2 (germline): SGDLS, YYNGEE. The CDR3: CASSVDPRRSQSSTDTQYF. The CDR3 DNA is TGTGCCAGCAGCGTAGACCCACGTCGAAGCCAATCTAGCACAGATACGCAGTATTTT.

The V gene is TRBV15, the J gene TRBJ2-3, with 16 bases identical to TRBD2. V shed 2 bases, J shed 7 bases, and the junction held 6 bases outside the gene matches. Germline V gives CDR1 LNHNV, CDR2 YYDKDF (reference sequence). The CDR3 is 17 residues long. The CDR3 reads CATSRPGLAGGGHTQYF. The CDR3 DNA reads TGTGCCACCAGCAGACCGGGACTAGCGGGGGGGGGTCATACGCAGTATTTT.

This sequence joins TRBV7-9 and TRBJ1-3; D possibly corresponds to TRBD1 (6 bases). The CDR3 length is 16 residues. Germline-derived CDR1 and CDR2 are SEHNR and FQNEAQ (reference sequence). Between the trimmed V and J ends, which lost 1 base and 0 bases, there was a span of 10 bases. The CDR3 here is CASSLELGASGNTIYF. The CDR3, as DNA: TGTGCCAGCAGCTTAGAACTGGGGGCCTCTGGAAACACCATATATTTT.

This sequence joins TRBV27 and TRBJ2-5, with D possibly matching TRBD2 (5 bases). CDR1 MNHEY and CDR2 SMNVEV come from the germline V gene (reference sequence). With 6 bases removed from V and 2 bases from J, the gap between germline ends came to 10 bases. This CDR3 comprises 13 residues. CDR3 amino acids: CASRKSGQETQYF. The CDR3 DNA sequence: TGTGCCAGCAGAAAAAGCGGACAAGAGACCCAGTACTTC.

The sample holds a few counts of this clone. The V and J genes are TRBV11-2 and TRBJ2-2; TRBD1 agrees at 12 bases. V dropped 3 bases and J dropped 9; count of bases not matched to a gene: 5. CDR1 and CDR2 (germline): SGHAT, FQNNGV. This CDR3 has 15 amino acids. In DNA form, the CDR3 reads TGTGCCAGCAGCTTCGGGACAGGGGGCGCGTGGGAGCTGTTTTTT. Amino acids: CASSFGTGGAWELFF.

This clone turned up a few times. The rearrangement joins TRBV7-9 to TRBJ1-1, with D uncertain. The CDR3 covers 14 residues. V gave up 4 bases and J gave up 1 base, with 10 bases separating them. The germline V gene has CDR1 SEHNR and CDR2 FQNEAQ (reference sequence). In DNA, the CDR3 is TGTGCCAGCAGCTCTCAAACTAGGAACACTGAAGCTTTCTTT. Its translation: CASSSQTRNTEAFF.

J is TRBJ1-4 and V is TRBV4-2, with 7 bases that match TRBD1. Germline CDR1 is LGHNA and CDR2 is YNFKEQ. The CDR3 length is 15 residues. V trimming: 4 bases; J trimming: 4 bases; junction bases outside the gene matches: 6. CDR3: CASSPGGQGNEKLFF. DNA of the CDR3: TGTGCCAGCAGCCCAGGGGGGCAGGGTAATGAAAAACTGTTTTTT.